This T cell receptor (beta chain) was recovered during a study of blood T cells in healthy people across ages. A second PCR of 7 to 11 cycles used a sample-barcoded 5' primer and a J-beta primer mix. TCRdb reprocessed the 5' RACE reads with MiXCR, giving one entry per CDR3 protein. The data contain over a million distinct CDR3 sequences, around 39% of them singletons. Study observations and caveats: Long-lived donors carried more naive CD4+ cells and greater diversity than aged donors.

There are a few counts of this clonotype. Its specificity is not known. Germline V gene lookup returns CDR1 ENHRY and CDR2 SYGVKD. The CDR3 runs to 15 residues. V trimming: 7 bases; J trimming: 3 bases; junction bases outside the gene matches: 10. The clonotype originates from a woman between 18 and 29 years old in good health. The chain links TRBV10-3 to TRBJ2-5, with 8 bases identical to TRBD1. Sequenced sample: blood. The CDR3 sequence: CAITQGQGSEETQYF. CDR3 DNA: TGTGCCATCACCCAAGGACAGGGTAGTGAAGAGACCCAGTACTTC.